Below, 17 T cell receptor beta chains from the same sample are listed, as sequenced in a study of blood T cells in healthy people across ages. A second PCR, run for roughly 7 to 12 cycles, used a sample-barcoded 5' primer plus a J-beta primer mix. TCRdb ran MiXCR on the 5' RACE reads and lists one entry per CDR3 protein. The sample comprises about 1,400,000 distinct CDR3 sequences, approximately 59% of which are singletons, and roughly 7% rests with the top ten. Sequencing used blood. The receptors stem from a man aged 18 to 29 in good health.

This sequence joins TRBV5-1 and TRBJ2-7; possibly TRBD1 for D (6 bases). The J call could be wrong; TRBJ2-5 is a better fit for the DNA end. Germline V lookup: CDR1 SGHRS, CDR2 YFSETQ. The length of the CDR3 is 15 residues. Here the CDR3 reads CASSSPGLQGETQYF. The CDR3 nucleotides are TGCGCCAGCAGCTCACCGGGCCTTCAGGGGGAGACCCAGTACTTC.

The V and J genes are TRBV20-1 and TRBJ2-7; 10 bases line up with TRBD1. The CDR3 consists of 15 residues. Germline V gives CDR1 DFQATT, CDR2 SNEGSKA (reference sequence). Trimming removed 1 base from V and 1 base from J; junction bases left unmatched: 4. For the CDR3, the DNA is TGCAGTGCTAGAGTCCCGGGACAGGGGTCCTACGAGCAGTACTTC. The encoded protein is CSARVPGQGSYEQYF.

The chain recombines TRBV4-3 with TRBJ2-7; no clear D. Germline V CDR1 and CDR2: LGHNA, YSLEER. This CDR3 region has 13 residues. Trimming pared 0 bases from V and 4 bases from J, leaving 7 bases between. The CDR3 here is CASSQEAQYEQYF. In DNA form, the CDR3 reads TGCGCCAGCAGCCAAGAAGCACAGTACGAGCAGTACTTC.

The chain combines TRBV5-5 with TRBJ2-3; the D gene is possibly TRBD1 (5 bases). The length of the CDR3 is 15 residues. Germline values: CDR1 SGHKS, CDR2 YYEKEE (reference sequence). V shed 4 bases and J shed 4 bases, with 16 bases lying between them. CDR3 in amino acids: CASSVGHLGADTQYF. The CDR3 bases are TGTGCCAGCAGCGTAGGACACCTTGGGGCAGATACGCAGTATTTT.

This sequence joins TRBV11-2 and TRBJ2-1; 16 bases match TRBD2. Germline trimming cut 3 bases from V and 12 bases from J; bases unmatched to any gene: 5. CDR1 and CDR2 (germline): SGHAT, FQNNGV. This CDR3 has 15 residues. Here the CDR3 DNA reads TGTGCCAGCAGCTTCATGGGACTAGCGGGGGGGCCGCAGTTCTTC. Amino acids: CASSFMGLAGGPQFF.

On this clonotype: One end of the junction does not line up with germline, which may come from a read error. V usage is TRBV7-9 and J usage is TRBJ2-1, with 8 bases that match TRBD2. The CDR3 spans 18 residues. From germline, CDR1 is SEHNR and CDR2 FQNEAQ (reference sequence). CDR3 nucleotide sequence: TGTGCCAGCAGCTTAATCTTCACGGGAGGGATAGCTGACAATGAGCAGTCCTTC. Its protein is CASSLIFTGGIADNEQSF.

This clonotype has just a few counts. This rearrangement joins TRBV12-3 or TRBV12-4 to TRBJ1-6, with D tentatively TRBD1 (5 bases). The V end was cut by 6 bases, the J end by 10 bases, with 13 bases between. This CDR3 is built from 13 residues. For the CDR3, the DNA is TGTGCCAGCAGCCCATCCGAGGGGTCACCCCTCCACTTT. Translated: CASSPSEGSPLHF.

This clonotype was detected a few times. The chain combines TRBV29-1 with TRBJ2-1; unclear D gene. The CDR3 is 13 residues long. Looked up from germline, CDR1 is SQVTM and CDR2 is ANQGSEA. Trimming cost V 5 bases and J 7 bases, with 15 bases left between them. CDR3 bases: TGCAGCGTTCGGCCTCTCTTTGGGAATGAGCAGTTCTTC. The encoded protein is CSVRPLFGNEQFF.

This clonotype appeared a few times. J is TRBJ2-1 and V is TRBV20-1, with D uncertain. CDR1 DFQATT and CDR2 SNEGSKA come from the germline V gene (reference sequence). V was shortened by 5 bases and J by 6 bases, with 5 bases between the two germline ends. This CDR3 region has 10 residues. CDR3 sequence reads: CSAWTNEQFF. The CDR3 nucleotides read TGCAGTGCTTGGACCAATGAGCAGTTCTTC.

The chain has TRBV27 and TRBJ2-5; 9 positions agree with TRBD1. Germline assignment: CDR1 MNHEY and CDR2 SMNVEV (reference sequence). This CDR3 contains 17 residues. V lost 5 bases and J lost 2; bases outside the gene matches: 12. Here the CDR3 DNA reads TGTGCCAGCAGTCCCACGGGACAGGGAGGAGGGCAAGAGACCCAGTACTTC. Translating gives CASSPTGQGGGQETQYF.

The rearrangement joins TRBV4-1 to TRBJ1-1, with D unclear. The CDR3 sequence is 15 residues long. V lost 2 bases, J lost 0 bases, and 10 bases lay in between. Germline V gene data show CDR1 as MGHRA and CDR2 as YSYEKL. CDR3 bases: TGCGCCAGCAGCCAATACGGACCCCTGAACACTGAAGCTTTCTTT. Translating gives CASSQYGPLNTEAFF.

This clonotype was found many times. The V call is TRBV6-5, the J call TRBJ1-2; D might be TRBD1 (6 bases). The CDR3 is 12 amino acids. Germline V gives CDR1 MNHEY, CDR2 SVGAGI. Between the trimmed V and J ends, which lost 2 bases and 7 bases, there was a span of 8 bases. CDR3 coding DNA: TGTGCCAGCAGTTACAGGGGGGGTGGCTACACCTTC. Translated: CASSYRGGGYTF.

This chain uses TRBV6-5 with TRBJ1-2; 10 bases line up with TRBD1. The CDR3 sequence is 13 residues long. With 5 bases clipped from V and 7 bases from J, the junction kept 4 bases outside the gene matches. CDR1 MNHEY and CDR2 SVGAGI come from the germline V gene. The CDR3 sequence: CASSRTGGSGYTF. CDR3 coding DNA: TGTGCCAGCAGTAGGACAGGGGGTAGTGGCTACACCTTC.

The chain joins TRBV19 to TRBJ1-2; the D gene is possibly TRBD1 (6 bases). Germline-derived CDR1 and CDR2 are LNHDA and SQIVND (reference sequence). The CDR3 is 15 amino acids. Deletions cut 2 bases from V and 0 bases from J, with 10 bases between. For the CDR3, the DNA is TGTGCCAGTAGTATATCGACAGGAACTAACTATGGCTACACCTTC. It translates to CASSISTGTNYGYTF.

This rearrangement joins TRBV6-1 to TRBJ2-1; 8 nucleotides align to TRBD2. The CDR3 covers 14 residues. The V gene end was trimmed by 7 bases and the J gene end by 10 bases; junction bases not matched to a gene: 12. CDR1 is MNHNS, CDR2 SASEGT, per germline. CDR3: CASNIGLASREQFF. CDR3 in DNA: TGTGCCAGCAACATAGGACTAGCATCTCGGGAGCAGTTCTTC.

This chain joins TRBV18 and TRBJ1-1; D not certain. Germline V gives CDR1 KGHSH, CDR2 LQKENI. V dropped 2 bases and J dropped 5 bases, with 6 bases sitting between them. The CDR3 contains 12 residues. This CDR3 is CASSPMGTEAFF. CDR3 bases: TGTGCCAGCTCACCAATGGGAACTGAAGCTTTCTTT.

The rearrangement uses TRBV2 and TRBJ2-7; D is uncertain. Germline values: CDR1 SNHLY, CDR2 FYNNEI. The V end was cut by 1 base, the J end by 2 bases, with 9 bases between. CDR3 length: 14 residues. Written as DNA, the CDR3 is TGTGCCAGCAGTGAAGGCGGTGGGACCTACGAGCAGTACTTC. This codes for CASSEGGGTYEQYF.